The 10 T cell receptor beta chains below come from one sample, sequenced in a study of shared clonotypes between healthy human individuals. This table comes from immunoSEQ multiplex PCR, and its TCRdb copy is limited to in-frame clones, with some not included. The sample holds some 470,000 clones; over 60% are singletons and the top ten take around 13%. The material sequenced was PBMCs. These TCRs come from a woman in her thirties or forties in good health. Some clones in this sample may be carry-over from other donors' samples.

This CDR3 is CASSQDWPLTTRDFF. Here the CDR3 DNA reads TGCGCCAGCAGCCAAGATTGGCCATTAACGACCCGCGACTTCTTT. J is TRBJ1-1 and V is TRBV4-1, with unresolved D. V was trimmed by 0 bases and J by 14 bases, leaving 22 bases between them. Germline CDR1 MGHRA, CDR2 YSYEKL. This CDR3 has 15 residues.

In the case of this clone: A far larger clone lies a single base away; this is likely a read error. Distinct nucleotide sequences in the sample also encode this CDR3. The CDR3 DNA follows: TGCGCCTGGAGTGTACTCAGGGCGAGGGGCGAAAAACTGTTTTTT. Amino acids: CAWSVLRARGEKLFF. The rearrangement joins TRBV30 to TRBJ1-4; a weak D match, TRBD1 (5 bases). The CDR3 runs 15 residues. CDR1 and CDR2 (germline): GTSNPN, SVGIG (reference sequence).

This rearrangement joins TRBV19 to TRBJ2-5; D is possibly TRBD2 (6 bases). The germline V gene encodes CDR1 LNHDA and CDR2 SQIVND (reference sequence). V lost 5 bases and J lost 0, with 10 bases in between. The CDR3 length is 14 residues. The CDR3 reads CASSAGLYQETQYF. The CDR3 nucleotides read TGTGCCAGTAGTGCGGGACTGTACCAAGAGACCCAGTACTTC.

CDR3 bases: TGTGCCAGCAGGAACAGGGGCCCCGATACGCAGTATTTT. It is translated as CASRNRGPDTQYF. The chain uses TRBV11-2 and TRBJ2-3, with 7 nucleotides matching TRBD1. The germline CDR1 and CDR2 sequences are SGHAT and FQNNGV. The J segment lost 6 bases and the V segment lost 6 bases, leaving 6 bases of the junction unmatched. The CDR3 loop spans 13 amino acids.

The chain carries TRBV28 and TRBJ1-5, with D tentatively TRBD1 (6 bases). The CDR3 has 13 residues. Germline-derived CDR1 and CDR2 are MDHEN and SYDVKM. Trimming stripped 5 bases from V and 8 bases from J, with 13 bases between. CDR3: CASSKTGWEPQHF. In nucleotides, the CDR3 is TGTGCCAGCAGTAAAACAGGGTGGGAGCCCCAGCATTTT.

This clone was recorded at least ten times. The genes are TRBV28 and TRBJ1-2, with 8 bases lining up with TRBD1. This CDR3 contains 16 residues. Unmatched junction bases numbered 11, after V lost 4 bases and J lost 4 bases. The germline V gene encodes CDR1 MDHEN and CDR2 SYDVKM. The CDR3 sequence is CASSSSSQGQVYGYTF. For the CDR3, the DNA is TGTGCCAGCAGTTCGTCCTCCCAGGGACAGGTCTATGGCTACACCTTC.

This clone was detected ten times or more. This chain links TRBV7-2 with TRBJ2-7; D possibly corresponds to TRBD2 (7 bases). CDR3 length: 15 amino acids. V lost 2 bases to trimming and J lost 3 bases, with 14 bases between them. Looked up from germline, CDR1 is SGHTA and CDR2 is FQGNSA. In DNA form, the CDR3 reads TGTGCCAGCAGCTTACCAGCGGGACAATTCTACGAGCAGTACTTC. Translating gives CASSLPAGQFYEQYF.

The gene calls are TRBV14 and TRBJ1-6; no clear D. Germline V gene lookup returns CDR1 SGHDN and CDR2 FVKESK. V dropped 4 bases and J dropped 6 bases, with 13 bases sitting between them. The CDR3 extends over 15 amino acids. CDR3 nucleotide sequence: TGTGCCAGCAGCCGCCGATGGTCGGGTAATTCACCCCTCCACTTT. Translated: CASSRRWSGNSPLHF.

A few counts support this clone. This chain joins TRBV15 and TRBJ2-2, with TRBD2 matching 7 bases. This CDR3 spans 16 amino acids. The J segment lost 7 bases and the V segment lost 8 bases, leaving 16 bases of the junction unmatched. Germline values: CDR1 LNHNV, CDR2 YYDKDF (reference sequence). The chain's CDR3 is CATSGGLPAAGGELFF. CDR3 DNA: TGTGCCACCTCGGGAGGACTACCAGCGGCGGGCGGGGAGCTGTTTTTT.

The chain recombines TRBV21-1 with TRBJ2-2; the table assigns TRBD2, which was not confirmed against the DNA. TRBV21-1 is listed as a pseudogene. The length of the CDR3 is 11 residues. CDR3 nucleotides: TGTGCCAGCATCCGTACCGGGGAGCTGTTTTTT. As protein: CASIRTGELFF.